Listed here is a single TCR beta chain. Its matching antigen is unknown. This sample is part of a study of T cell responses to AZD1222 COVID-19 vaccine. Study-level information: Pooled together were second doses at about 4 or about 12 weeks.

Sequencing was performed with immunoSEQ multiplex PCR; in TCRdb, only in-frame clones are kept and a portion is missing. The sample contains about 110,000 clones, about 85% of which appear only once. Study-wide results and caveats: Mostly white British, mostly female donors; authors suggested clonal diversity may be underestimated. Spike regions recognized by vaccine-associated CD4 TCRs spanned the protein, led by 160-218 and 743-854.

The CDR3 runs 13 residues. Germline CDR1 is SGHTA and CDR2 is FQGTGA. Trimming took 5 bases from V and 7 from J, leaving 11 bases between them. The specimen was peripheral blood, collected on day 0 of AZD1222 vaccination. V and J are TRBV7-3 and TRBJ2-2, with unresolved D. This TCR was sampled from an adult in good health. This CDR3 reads CASSPDGRGELFF. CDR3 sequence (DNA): TGTGCCAGCAGCCCAGATGGACGCGGGGAGCTGTTTTTT. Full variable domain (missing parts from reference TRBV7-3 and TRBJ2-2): GAGVSQTPSNKVTEKGKYVELRCDPISGHTALYWYRQSLGQGPEFLIYFQGTGAADDSGLPNDRFFAVRPEGSVSTLKIQRTERGDSAVYLCASSPDGRGELFFGEGSRLTVL.